Below, 21 T cell receptor beta chains from the same sample are listed, as sequenced in a study of blood T cell repertoires in COVID-19 (dated by TCRdb to the early 2020s). Library prep was done by the immunoSEQ multiplex PCR assay. The immuneACCESS repertoire file appears here via TCRdb, limited to in-frame rearrangements. These files lack a portion of the clones; in checked studies, under half of the deficit traces to unresolved V genes, and the cause of the others is not known. The sample table contains approximately 350,000 clones; only one count was recorded for around nine tenths of them. The top ten clonotypes cover just under 7.5% of the sample. Sequences were obtained from peripheral blood. The receptors come from a woman in her seventies with COVID-19, enrolled during active disease.

The V gene is TRBV4-2, the J gene TRBJ1-2; 8 nucleotides line up with TRBD1. V was clipped by 4 bases and J by 6 bases; unmatched bases: 4. CDR1 and CDR2 (germline): LGHNA, YNFKEQ. The CDR3 extends over 13 amino acids. As DNA, the CDR3 is TGTGCCAGCAGCCTCAGGGGGCAGGATGGCTACACCTTC. This translates into CASSLRGQDGYTF.

The V and J genes are TRBV4-3 and TRBJ1-2; 7 positions agree with TRBD1. The V gene's germline CDR1 is LGHNA and CDR2 YSLEER. The CDR3 is 17 amino acids. J gave up 8 bases and V 1 base, and 16 bases lay outside the gene matches. CDR3: CASSQAPATDRAWGYTF. CDR3 nucleotide sequence: TGCGCCAGCAGCCAAGCCCCGGCGACTGACAGGGCATGGGGCTACACCTTC.

This chain uses TRBV3-1 (or the pseudogene TRBV3-2) with TRBJ2-7; D is possibly TRBD1 (6 bases). The V end lost 0 bases, the J end lost 0 bases, and 18 bases lay between the germline ends. CDR1 and CDR2 from the germline V gene are LGHDT and YNNKEL (reference sequence). The CDR3 runs to 18 residues. The CDR3 loop reads CASSQDGPRQGSSYEQYF. DNA for the CDR3: TGTGCCAGCAGCCAAGATGGGCCCAGGCAGGGGTCCTCCTACGAGCAGTACTTC.

The CDR3 loop reads CASSPPTGPDREQFF. The CDR3 DNA sequence: TGTGCCAGCAGTCCTCCCACGGGCCCGGACAGGGAGCAGTTCTTC. The chain recombines TRBV6-5 with TRBJ2-1, with TRBD1 matching 7 bases. The CDR3 runs to 15 residues. From germline, CDR1 is MNHEY and CDR2 SVGAGI. Unmatched junction bases numbered 14, after V lost 5 bases and J lost 10 bases.

The chain couples TRBV7-2 to TRBJ2-7; tentatively, D is TRBD2 (5 bases). In germline, CDR1 is SGHTA, CDR2 FQGNSA. The length of the CDR3 is 13 residues. Deletions cut 6 bases from V and 2 bases from J, with 11 bases between. In DNA, the CDR3 is TGTGCCAGCAGATCAGCGGTGGCCTACGAGCAGTACTTC. Translated, it gives CASRSAVAYEQYF.

The chain carries TRBV21-1 and TRBJ1-1; the table's D call, TRBD1, has no DNA check behind it. TRBV21-1 is a pseudogene segment. This CDR3 region has 18 residues. CDR3 nucleotides: TGTGCCAGCAGCAAAGTCATATGGGGGCCGCCCATGAACACTGAAGCTTTCTTT. Residues: CASSKVIWGPPMNTEAFF.

The chain joins TRBV29-1 to TRBJ1-1; 7 nucleotides line up with TRBD1. CDR3 length: 14 residues. CDR1 SQVTM and CDR2 ANQGSEA come from the germline V gene. J was trimmed by 1 base and V by 7 bases; bases with no gene match: 9. In DNA, the CDR3 is TGCAGCGCAGAATCCGGGACAGCGAACACTGAAGCTTTCTTT. This sequence encodes CSAESGTANTEAFF.

This clone was found once. J is TRBJ1-5 and V is TRBV7-2; 7 bases are shared with TRBD1. Trimming took 8 bases from V and 1 from J; bases not matched to a gene: 2. Germline-derived CDR1 and CDR2 are SGHTA and FQGNSA. The CDR3 has 13 residues. Written as DNA, the CDR3 is TGTGCCAGCGCGGACAGGAGCAATCAGCCCCAGCATTTT. Its translation is CASADRSNQPQHF.

J is TRBJ2-3 and V is TRBV10-3; 8 nucleotides align to TRBD2. The CDR3 is 15 amino acids. Per the germline V gene, CDR1 is ENHRY and CDR2 is SYGVKD. Trimming cost V 5 bases and J 2 bases; bases outside gene matches: 6. The CDR3 coding sequence is TGTGCCATCAGTCGGCGGGGGGAGTCCACAGATACGCAGTATTTT. Protein product: CAISRRGESTDTQYF.

The chain links TRBV5-1 to TRBJ2-5; D may be TRBD2 (6 bases). Germline V CDR1 and CDR2: SGHRS, YFSETQ. Trimming took off 1 base at V and 1 base at J, with 11 bases between the two ends. This CDR3 has 15 residues. In nucleotides, the CDR3 is TGCGCCAGCAGCTTGAATCCGGGAGTCCAAGAGACCCAGTACTTC. This encodes CASSLNPGVQETQYF.

V is TRBV6-1 and J is TRBJ2-3; TRBD2 matches at 7 bases. The CDR3 totals 19 residues. V lost 4 bases, J lost 0 bases, and 16 bases stayed unmatched. Germline V gene data show CDR1 as MNHNS and CDR2 as SASEGT. This CDR3 reads CASSGEGRSTSFSTDTQYF. Written as DNA, the CDR3 is TGTGCCAGCAGTGGGGAGGGGCGGTCTACGTCTTTTAGCACAGATACGCAGTATTTT.

The chain couples TRBV10-2 to TRBJ1-1; a weak D match, TRBD1 (5 bases). This CDR3 has 12 amino acids. Germline CDR1 is WSHSY and CDR2 is SAAADI. The ends were cut back, 6 bases at V and 2 bases at J, with 7 bases in the middle. The CDR3 protein is CASRQENTEAFF. CDR3 sequence (DNA): TGCGCCAGCAGACAGGAAAACACTGAAGCTTTCTTT.

Comment on this clone: The identical CDR3 is also encoded by other nucleotide sequences in the sample. CDR3 sequence: CASSLVRGQPQHF. The CDR3 DNA reads as TGTGCCAGCAGCTTGGTCCGGGGGCAGCCCCAGCATTTT. The chain couples TRBV7-2 to TRBJ1-5, with D perhaps matching TRBD1 (5 bases). This CDR3 comprises 13 residues. Germline V gene sequence: CDR1 SGHTA, CDR2 FQGNSA. With 3 bases removed from V and 7 bases from J, the gap between germline ends came to 10 bases. Full variable domain (outside the CDR3, taken from reference TRBV7-2 and TRBJ1-5): GAGVSQSPSNKVTEKGKDVELRCDPISGHTALYWYRQSLGQGLEFLIYFQGNSAPDKSGLPSDRFSAERTGGSVSTLTIQRTQQEDSAVYLCASSLVRGQPQHFGDGTRLSIL.

This clone was recorded at least ten times. The CDR3 loop is CASSVDGDSAEAFF. As DNA, the CDR3 is TGTGCCAGCAGCGTAGACGGGGATTCTGCTGAAGCTTTCTTT. V gene TRBV9 combines with J gene TRBJ1-1; D call uncertain. The ends were cut back, 0 bases at V and 6 bases at J, with 12 bases in the middle. This CDR3 contains 14 residues. Germline lookup yields CDR1 SGDLS and CDR2 YYNGEE. The full variable domain, in which reference TRBV9 and TRBJ1-1 provide the parts outside the CDR3, is DSGVTQTPKHLITATGQRVTLRCSPRSGDLSVYWYQQSLDQGLQFLIQYYNGEERAKGNILERFSAQQFPDLHSELNLSSLELGDSALYFCASSVDGDSAEAFFGQGTRLTVV.

The chain combines TRBV5-1 with TRBJ2-5; D unclear. In germline, CDR1 is SGHRS, CDR2 YFSETQ. V dropped 5 bases and J dropped 3 bases, with 11 bases sitting between them. The CDR3 sequence is 13 residues long. CDR3: CASRPRLEETQYF. In DNA, the CDR3 is TGCGCCAGCAGGCCGAGGCTGGAAGAGACCCAGTACTTC.

The rearrangement uses TRBV19 and TRBJ2-6; TRBD1 matches at 11 bases. CDR3 length: 19 amino acids. After removal of 3 bases from V and 3 bases from J, the junction contained 10 bases not matched to a gene. Germline V CDR1 and CDR2: LNHDA, SQIVND (reference sequence). The CDR3: CASSISMGQGVVGANVLTF. CDR3 nucleotides: TGTGCCAGTAGTATTAGTATGGGACAGGGGGTTGTTGGGGCCAACGTCCTGACTTTC. Together with reference TRBV19 and TRBJ2-6, the CDR3 gives the full variable domain: DGGITQSPKYLFRKEGQNVTLSCEQNLNHDAMYWYRQDPGQGLRLIYYSQIVNDFQKGDIAEGYSVSREKKESFPLTVTSAQKNPTAFYLCASSISMGQGVVGANVLTFGAGSRLTVL.

The chain links TRBV29-1 to TRBJ1-2; 8 bases align to TRBD1. After removal of 6 bases from V and 9 bases from J, the junction contained 3 bases not matched to a gene. Germline V CDR1 and CDR2: SQVTM, ANQGSEA. CDR3 length: 10 residues. This CDR3 reads CSVYRGSYTF. CDR3 nucleotide sequence: TGCAGCGTCTACAGGGGGAGCTACACCTTC.

This clone was picked up a small number of times. The J gene is TRBJ1-2, the V gene TRBV11-2; possibly TRBD1 for D (6 bases). V dropped 1 base and J dropped 6 bases, with 12 bases sitting between them. Looked up from germline, CDR1 is SGHAT and CDR2 is FQNNGV. This CDR3 has 14 amino acids. The CDR3 DNA reads as TGTGCCAGCAGCTTAGCCTGGACAGCCGATGGCTACACCTTC. Translation: CASSLAWTADGYTF.

Details on this clone: This specimen includes other DNA sequences encoding the same CDR3. The rearrangement links TRBV18 to TRBJ2-7, with TRBD1 identical over 9 bases. V lost 3 bases to trimming and J lost 4 bases; unmatched junction nucleotides: 4. Germline assignment: CDR1 KGHSH and CDR2 LQKENI. The CDR3 is 14 residues long. CDR3 in amino acids: CASSPGGQGYEQYF. The CDR3 DNA reads TGTGCCAGCTCACCTGGCGGACAGGGGTACGAGCAGTACTTC.

This chain uses TRBV27 with TRBJ1-2, with D possibly being TRBD1 (5 bases). CDR3 length: 16 residues. Germline CDR1 and CDR2: MNHEY and SMNVEV (reference sequence). The V and J ends lost 5 bases and 3 bases respectively, with 19 bases between them. The CDR3 loop reads CASSPRLGGSDYGYTF. In nucleotides, the CDR3 is TGTGCCAGCAGTCCCCGCCTGGGGGGGTCAGACTATGGCTACACCTTC.

Remarks on this clone: The identical CDR3 is also encoded by other nucleotide sequences in the sample. The V call is TRBV5-1, the J call TRBJ1-5, with 7 nucleotides matching TRBD1. The germline CDR1 and CDR2 sequences are SGHRS and YFSETQ. The CDR3 extends over 14 amino acids. V was pared by 4 bases and J by 5 bases, with 6 bases of the junction left unmatched. CDR3 coding DNA: TGCGCCAGCAGCCCGGGGCAGGGGGATCAGCCCCAGCATTTT. The encoded protein is CASSPGQGDQPQHF.